This T cell receptor beta chain comes out of a study of regulatory T cells in long-lasting Graves disease. TCR beta libraries were built with iRepertoire HTBI primers and Arm-PCR of CDR3 regions. Each CDR3 protein gets one entry after TCRdb re-called the multiplex PCR reads with MiXCR. This sample has more than 400,000 distinct CDR3 sequences; about a sixth occur once, and the top ten carry 9.5% to 12%. This sample's time point: newly diagnosed GD, antithyroid drugs for less than 3 months. Extracted RNA from PBMCs served as the source of the TCR library. The CDR3 covers 16 residues. Looked up from germline, CDR1 is SGHDN and CDR2 is FVKESK. Trimming took 4 bases from V and 2 from J, leaving 17 bases between them. The data were also submitted as part of a second study, on T cells in Graves' hyperthyroidism and ophthalmopathy.

The sequencing here drew on peripheral blood mononuclear cells (PBMCs), taken at new diagnosis, from a patient treated with antithyroid drugs. The sequence was obtained from a woman aged 25 to 39 with Graves disease. This sequence joins TRBV14 and TRBJ1-2; D is ambiguous. The CDR3 bases are TGTGCCAGCAGCCTCCTCCTGGGAGGGATGAACTATGGCTACACCTTC. Protein: CASSLLLGGMNYGYTF.